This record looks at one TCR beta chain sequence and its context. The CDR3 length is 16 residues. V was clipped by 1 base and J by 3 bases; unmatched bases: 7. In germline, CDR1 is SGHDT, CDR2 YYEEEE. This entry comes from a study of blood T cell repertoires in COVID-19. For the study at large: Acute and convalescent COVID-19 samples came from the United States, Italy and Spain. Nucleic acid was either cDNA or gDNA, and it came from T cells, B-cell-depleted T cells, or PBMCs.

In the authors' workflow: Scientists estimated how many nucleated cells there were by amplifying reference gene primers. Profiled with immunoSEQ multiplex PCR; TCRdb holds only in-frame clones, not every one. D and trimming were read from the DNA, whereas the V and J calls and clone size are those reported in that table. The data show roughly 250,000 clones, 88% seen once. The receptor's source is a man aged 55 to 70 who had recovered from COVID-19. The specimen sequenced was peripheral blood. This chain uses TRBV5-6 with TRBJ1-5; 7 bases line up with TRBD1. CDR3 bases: TGTGCCAGCAGCTTGTTCGGCAGGGGGTACAATCAGCCCCAGCATTTT. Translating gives CASSLFGRGYNQPQHF.